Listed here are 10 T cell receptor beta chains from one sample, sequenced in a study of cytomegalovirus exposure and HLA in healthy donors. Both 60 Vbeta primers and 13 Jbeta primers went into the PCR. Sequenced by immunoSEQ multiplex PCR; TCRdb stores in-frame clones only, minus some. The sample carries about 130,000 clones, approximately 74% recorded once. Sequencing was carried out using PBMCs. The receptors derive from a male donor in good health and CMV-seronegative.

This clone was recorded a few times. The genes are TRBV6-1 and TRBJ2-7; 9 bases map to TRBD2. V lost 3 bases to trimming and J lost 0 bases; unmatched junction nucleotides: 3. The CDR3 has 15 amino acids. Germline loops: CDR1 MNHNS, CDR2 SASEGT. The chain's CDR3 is CASSEVAGASYEQYF. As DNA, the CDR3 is TGTGCCAGCAGTGAGGTAGCGGGGGCCTCCTACGAGCAGTACTTC.

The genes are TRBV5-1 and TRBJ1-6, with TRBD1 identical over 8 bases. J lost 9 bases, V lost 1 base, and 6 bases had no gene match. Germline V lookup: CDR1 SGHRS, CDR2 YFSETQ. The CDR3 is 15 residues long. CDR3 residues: CASSLTQGVGSPLHF. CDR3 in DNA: TGCGCCAGCAGCTTGACACAGGGGGTCGGTTCACCCCTCCACTTT.

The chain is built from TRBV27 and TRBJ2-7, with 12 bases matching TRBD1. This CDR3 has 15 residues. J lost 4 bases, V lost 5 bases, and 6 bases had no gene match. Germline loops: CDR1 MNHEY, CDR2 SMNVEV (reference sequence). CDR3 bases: TGTGCCAGCAGTCCGGGGACAGGGGGCGTTTACGAGCAGTACTTC. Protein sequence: CASSPGTGGVYEQYF.

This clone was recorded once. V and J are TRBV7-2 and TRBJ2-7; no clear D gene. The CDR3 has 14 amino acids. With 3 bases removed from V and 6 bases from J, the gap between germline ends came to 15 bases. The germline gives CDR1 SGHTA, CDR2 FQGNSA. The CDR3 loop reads CASSLERISGEQYF. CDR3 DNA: TGTGCCAGCAGCTTGGAACGAATTTCGGGCGAGCAGTACTTC.

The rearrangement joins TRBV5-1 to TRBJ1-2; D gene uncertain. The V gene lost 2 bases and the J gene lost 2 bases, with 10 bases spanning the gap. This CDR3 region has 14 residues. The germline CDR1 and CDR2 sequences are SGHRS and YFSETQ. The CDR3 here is CASSFSAGNYGYTF. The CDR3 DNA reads TGCGCCAGCAGCTTTTCGGCGGGGAACTATGGCTACACCTTC.

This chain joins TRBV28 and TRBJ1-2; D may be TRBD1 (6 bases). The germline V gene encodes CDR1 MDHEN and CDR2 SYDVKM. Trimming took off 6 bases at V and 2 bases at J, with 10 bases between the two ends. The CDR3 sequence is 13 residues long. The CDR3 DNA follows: TGTGCCAGCAGCCAAACAGGGAACTATGGCTACACCTTC. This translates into CASSQTGNYGYTF.

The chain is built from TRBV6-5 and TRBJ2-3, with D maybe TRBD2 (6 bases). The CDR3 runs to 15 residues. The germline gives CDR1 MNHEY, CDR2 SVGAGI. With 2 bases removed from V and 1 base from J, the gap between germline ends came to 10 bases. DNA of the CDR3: TGTGCCAGCAGTTACGAGGCTAGCGGCACAGATACGCAGTATTTT. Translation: CASSYEASGTDTQYF.

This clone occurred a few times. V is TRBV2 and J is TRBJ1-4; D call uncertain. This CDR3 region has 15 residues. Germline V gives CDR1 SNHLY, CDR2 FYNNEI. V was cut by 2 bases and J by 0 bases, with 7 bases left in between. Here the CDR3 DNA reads TGTGCCAGCAGTGAACCGGGTGCAACTAATGAAAAACTGTTTTTT. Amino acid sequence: CASSEPGATNEKLFF. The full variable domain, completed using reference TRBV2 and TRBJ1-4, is EPEVTQTPSHQVTQMGQEVILRCVPISNHLYFYWYRQILGQKVEFLVSFYNNEISEKSEIFDDQFSVERPDGSNFTLKIRSTKLEDSAMYFCASSEPGATNEKLFFGSGTQLSVL.

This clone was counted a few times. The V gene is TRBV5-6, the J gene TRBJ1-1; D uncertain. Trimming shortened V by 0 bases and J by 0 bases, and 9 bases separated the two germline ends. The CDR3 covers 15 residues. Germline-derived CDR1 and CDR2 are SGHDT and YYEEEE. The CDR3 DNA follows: TGTGCCAGCAGCTTGGCGAGGTACATGAACACTGAAGCTTTCTTT. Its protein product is CASSLARYMNTEAFF.

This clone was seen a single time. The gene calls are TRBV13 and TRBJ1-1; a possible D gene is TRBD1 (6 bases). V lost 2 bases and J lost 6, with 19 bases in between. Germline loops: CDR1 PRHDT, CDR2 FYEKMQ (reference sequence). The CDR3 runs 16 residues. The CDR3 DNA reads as TGTGCCAGCAGCTTAAGCGGTCAGGGGCTTTGGGCTGAAGCTTTCTTT. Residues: CASSLSGQGLWAEAFF.